One sample yielded the 26 T cell receptor beta chains listed below, sequenced in a study of T cells in Graves' hyperthyroidism and ophthalmopathy. What was amplified from RNA transcripts were TCR beta CDR3 regions. RT-PCR in the first round (using the HTBI primer set) targeted the TCR CDR3. Each CDR3 protein gets one entry after TCRdb re-called the multiplex PCR reads with MiXCR. Of a few hundred thousand distinct CDR3 sequences listed, more than 15% are singletons. Sample: blood. These receptors all stem from a woman aged 40 to 49 with Graves' ophthalmopathy.

Concerning this clonotype itself: This clone may be a read error of a much larger clone one base away. V is TRBV20-1 and J is TRBJ2-3; D may be TRBD2 (5 bases). The CDR3 has 15 residues. The germline gives CDR1 DFQATT, CDR2 SNEGSKA (reference sequence). The CDR3 bases are TGCAGTACTAGAGACTCAGGATTCACCACAGATACGCAGTATTTT. This sequence encodes CSTRDSGFTTDTQYF.

This clonotype was detected ten times or more. The chain has TRBV5-5 and TRBJ2-1, with D unresolved. The CDR3 is 13 amino acids. Trimming removed 2 bases from V and 3 bases from J, with 6 bases in between. Germline CDR1 reads SGHKS; CDR2 reads YYEKEE (reference sequence). CDR3 bases: TGTGCCAGCAGCTTCTGGAGCTACAATGAGCAGTTCTTC. It is translated as CASSFWSYNEQFF.

This clonotype was detected ten times or more. The chain carries TRBV7-3 and TRBJ2-5, with 8 bases aligning to TRBD2. The CDR3 has 14 residues. Germline V gene lookup returns CDR1 SGHTA and CDR2 FQGTGA. After removal of 6 bases from V and 4 bases from J, the junction contained 7 bases not matched to a gene. This CDR3 is CASSSGGAVETQYF. The CDR3 bases are TGTGCCAGCAGTTCCGGGGGGGCCGTAGAGACCCAGTACTTC.

This clonotype appeared a few times. The J gene is TRBJ2-7, the V gene TRBV5-6; TRBD1 might be the D (6 bases). This CDR3 has 15 residues. Germline loops: CDR1 SGHDT, CDR2 YYEEEE. The V and J ends lost 5 bases and 1 base respectively, with 16 bases between them. The chain's CDR3 is CASSSRGGASYEQYF. CDR3 DNA sequence: TGTGCCAGCAGTTCTAGAGGGGGAGCGTCCTACGAGCAGTACTTC. Together with reference TRBV5-6 and TRBJ2-7, the CDR3 gives the full variable domain: DAGVTQSPTHLIKTRGQQVTLRCSPKSGHDTVSWYQQALGQGPQFIFQYYEEEERQRGNFPDRFSGHQFPNYSSELNVNALLLGDSALYLCASSSRGGASYEQYFGPGTRLTVT.

The V and J genes are TRBV12-3 or TRBV12-4 and TRBJ1-5; D is uncertain. V was shortened by 6 bases and J by 7 bases, with 13 bases between the two germline ends. This CDR3 region has 13 residues. The CDR3 DNA reads TGTGCCAGCAGCGTTCCCGGAGTGCAGCCCCAGCATTTT. This gives the protein CASSVPGVQPQHF.

This clonotype was seen at least ten times. V gene TRBV3-1 combines with J gene TRBJ2-3; 10 nucleotides align to TRBD2. The V gene's germline CDR1 is LGHDT and CDR2 YNNKEL (reference sequence). The CDR3 extends over 18 amino acids. With 0 bases clipped from V and 2 bases from J, the junction kept 8 bases outside the gene matches. This chain's CDR3 is CASSQELAGGTSTDTQYF. CDR3 sequence (DNA): TGTGCCAGCAGCCAAGAATTAGCGGGAGGAACTTCCACAGATACGCAGTATTTT.

At least ten counts were recorded for this clonotype. The chain employs TRBV7-3 and TRBJ2-1; 8 bases are shared with TRBD1. The CDR3 spans 13 residues. Germline V gene data show CDR1 as SGHTA and CDR2 as FQGTGA. V shed 5 bases, J shed 9 bases, and the junction held 6 bases outside the gene matches. The CDR3 loop is CASSPGQGSEQFF. The CDR3 nucleotides read TGTGCCAGCAGCCCAGGACAGGGCAGTGAGCAGTTCTTC.

This clonotype was recorded many times. V gene TRBV3-1 combines with J gene TRBJ1-1, with a tentative D call TRBD1 (6 bases). CDR1 is LGHDT and CDR2 is YNNKEL in the germline V gene (reference sequence). The germline V and J ends were trimmed by 0 bases and 5 bases, with 10 bases remaining between them. The CDR3 loop spans 14 amino acids. For the CDR3, the DNA is TGTGCCAGCAGCCAAGACAGGGGTCCGACTGAAGCTTTCTTT. Its translation: CASSQDRGPTEAFF.

This sequence joins TRBV4-1 and TRBJ2-5; 7 bases line up with TRBD1. The CDR3 spans 17 residues. Germline CDR1 MGHRA, CDR2 YSYEKL. V trimming: 0 bases; J trimming: 0 bases; junction bases outside the gene matches: 7. The CDR3 here is CASSQDDGTAYQETQYF. The CDR3 nucleotides read TGCGCCAGCAGCCAAGACGACGGGACAGCGTACCAAGAGACCCAGTACTTC.

This clonotype was counted between two and nine times. The V gene is TRBV27, the J gene TRBJ2-1; 7 positions match TRBD1. V trimming: 5 bases; J trimming: 4 bases; junction bases outside the gene matches: 8. The CDR3 runs 15 residues. The germline CDR1 and CDR2 sequences are MNHEY and SMNVEV (reference sequence). The CDR3 sequence: CASSTAGTEYNEQFF. For the CDR3, the DNA is TGTGCCAGCAGTACTGCCGGGACAGAATACAATGAGCAGTTCTTC.

The V and J genes are TRBV30 and TRBJ1-5; D perhaps matches TRBD1 (5 bases). Germline assignment: CDR1 GTSNPN and CDR2 SVGIG (reference sequence). With 1 base removed from V and 2 bases from J, the gap between germline ends came to 9 bases. The CDR3 totals 14 residues. The CDR3: CAWSAGIGNQPQHF. CDR3 bases: TGTGCCTGGAGTGCAGGGATCGGCAATCAGCCCCAGCATTTT.

The sample holds a few counts of this clonotype. The rearrangement links TRBV12-3 or TRBV12-4 to TRBJ2-1, with D perhaps matching TRBD1 or TRBD2 (5 bases each). This CDR3 contains 13 residues. Trimming stripped 5 bases from V and 9 bases from J, with 14 bases between. CDR3 loop: CASSMGVSVEQFF. In DNA form, the CDR3 reads TGTGCCAGCAGTATGGGGGTTAGCGTTGAGCAGTTCTTC.

At least ten counts were recorded for this clonotype. The chain employs TRBV7-9 and TRBJ2-3; 8 bases map to TRBD1. The ends lost 3 bases at V and 2 bases at J; junction bases unmatched: 4. The CDR3 consists of 15 residues. Germline V gene sequence: CDR1 SEHNR, CDR2 FQNEAQ (reference sequence). The DNA for the CDR3 is TGTGCCAGCAGCTTGAGACAGGGGTACACAGATACGCAGTATTTT. Encoded protein: CASSLRQGYTDTQYF.

This clonotype was counted at least ten times. The J gene is TRBJ2-1, the V gene TRBV18, with D hard to call. V lost 0 bases and J lost 12, with 15 bases in between. This CDR3 has 14 amino acids. Per the germline V gene, CDR1 is KGHSH and CDR2 is LQKENI. In nucleotides, the CDR3 is TGTGCCAGCTCACCACCGACCGAGCTGCGGAGGCAGTTCTTC. Amino acids: CASSPPTELRRQFF. Full variable domain (remainder filled in from reference TRBV18 and TRBJ2-1): NAGVMQNPRHLVRRRGQEARLRCSPMKGHSHVYWYRQLPEEGLKFMVYLQKENIIDESGMPKERFSAEFPKEGPSILRIQQVVRGDSAAYFCASSPPTELRRQFFGPGTRLTVL.

This clonotype was recorded a few times. The rearrangement links TRBV6-6 to TRBJ1-1; D not certain. The CDR3 covers 14 residues. V lost 0 bases and J 4 bases, leaving 9 bases between the germline ends. Germline V lookup: CDR1 MNHNY, CDR2 SVGAGI (reference sequence). The CDR3 loop is CASSYSTRGTEAFF. DNA for the CDR3: TGTGCCAGCAGTTACTCGACACGGGGCACTGAAGCTTTCTTT.

The chain is built from TRBV3-1 and TRBJ2-4, with TRBD1 identical over 8 bases. The CDR3 contains 17 residues. The junction had 8 bases not matched to a gene; V was cut back by 1 base and J by 3 bases. Germline V lookup: CDR1 LGHDT, CDR2 YNNKEL (reference sequence). The CDR3 DNA follows: TGTGCCAGCAGCCAAGGACAGGGGCAGGGGCGCAAAAACATTCAGTACTTC. Protein: CASSQGQGQGRKNIQYF.

This clonotype turned up a few times. The gene calls are TRBV12-3 or TRBV12-4 and TRBJ2-7; 7 bases are shared with TRBD1. V shed 5 bases and J 5 bases; nucleotides not matched to a gene: 6. This CDR3 has 13 amino acids. The DNA for the CDR3 is TGTGCCAGCAGTCTGGACAGGTTGGACGAGCAGTACTTC. This codes for CASSLDRLDEQYF.

This sequence joins TRBV28 and TRBJ2-1, with 7 positions matching TRBD2. Germline CDR1 is MDHEN and CDR2 is SYDVKM. With 3 bases clipped from V and 0 bases from J, the junction kept 2 bases outside the gene matches. CDR3 length: 15 amino acids. CDR3 nucleotide sequence: TGTGCCAGCAGTTTTGGGGACTACTCCTACAATGAGCAGTTCTTC. Amino acid sequence: CASSFGDYSYNEQFF.

This clonotype was picked up many times. The chain recombines TRBV7-2 with TRBJ1-2; D remains ambiguous. V was cut by 1 base and J by 8 bases, with 14 bases left in between. The length of the CDR3 is 14 residues. Looked up from germline, CDR1 is SGHTA and CDR2 is FQGNSA. CDR3: CASSLDSGAEGYTF. The DNA for the CDR3 is TGTGCCAGCAGCTTAGACTCTGGAGCTGAAGGCTACACCTTC.

This clonotype was observed many times. The rearrangement joins TRBV2 to TRBJ1-3; D gene unclear. Germline CDR1 SNHLY, CDR2 FYNNEI. CDR3 length: 13 residues. V shed 2 bases and J shed 9 bases, with 11 bases lying between them. The CDR3 DNA sequence: TGTGCCAGCAGTGAACTTTCGGGAGCCACCATATATTTT. Its translation: CASSELSGATIYF. Full variable domain (missing parts from reference TRBV2 and TRBJ1-3): EPEVTQTPSHQVTQMGQEVILRCVPISNHLYFYWYRQILGQKVEFLVSFYNNEISEKSEIFDDQFSVERPDGSNFTLKIRSTKLEDSAMYFCASSELSGATIYFGEGSWLTVV.

The chain combines TRBV2 with TRBJ2-7, with 7 bases lining up with TRBD1. This CDR3 is 13 amino acids long. With V trimmed by 6 bases and J by 3 bases, 5 bases remained unmatched. Germline CDR1 and CDR2: SNHLY and FYNNEI. Written as DNA, the CDR3 is TGTGCCAGCAGCCGACAGGGTGTCTACGAGCAGTACTTC. Translation: CASSRQGVYEQYF.

This clonotype was detected ten times or more. The gene calls are TRBV3-1 and TRBJ2-5; 7 bases agree with TRBD2. The CDR3 length is 15 residues. Germline values: CDR1 LGHDT, CDR2 YNNKEL (reference sequence). Trimming took 0 bases from V and 5 from J; bases not matched to a gene: 6. CDR3 coding DNA: TGTGCCAGCAGCCAAGAAGGACTAGTTGGGGAGACCCAGTACTTC. Amino acid sequence: CASSQEGLVGETQYF.

This clonotype came up many times. The chain joins TRBV28 to TRBJ2-5; possible D gene TRBD1, 6 bases. The CDR3 runs to 14 residues. The germline V gene encodes CDR1 MDHEN and CDR2 SYDVKM. Trimming left V 5 bases short and J 1 base short, with 11 bases between. This CDR3 reads CASSTGQSQETQYF. CDR3 DNA: TGTGCCAGCAGTACAGGACAGAGCCAAGAGACCCAGTACTTC. The entire variable domain, with the rest obtained from reference TRBV28 and TRBJ2-5, is as follows: DVKVTQSSRYLVKRTGEKVFLECVQDMDHENMFWYRQDPGLGLRLIYFSYDVKMKEKGDIPEGYSVSREKKERFSLILESASTNQTSMYLCASSTGQSQETQYFGPGTRLLVL.

In this sample, this clonotype turned up many times. This rearrangement joins TRBV3-1 to TRBJ2-2; 9 bases are shared with TRBD1. In germline, CDR1 is LGHDT, CDR2 YNNKEL (reference sequence). Losses at the gene ends were 6 bases for V and 4 bases for J; bases not matched to a gene: 0. This CDR3 region has 13 residues. CDR3 loop: CASRQGATGELFF. CDR3 DNA: TGTGCCAGCAGACAGGGGGCCACCGGGGAGCTGTTTTTT.

This clonotype was detected many times. This chain uses TRBV2 with TRBJ2-1; 7 bases are shared with TRBD2. The CDR3 is 16 residues long. V lost 7 bases and J lost 2; bases outside the gene matches: 11. The germline V gene encodes CDR1 SNHLY and CDR2 FYNNEI. Written as DNA, the CDR3 is TGTGCCAGCATCGGTCCCGGACTAGACGCCTACAATGAGCAGTTCTTC. Translated, it gives CASIGPGLDAYNEQFF.

This clonotype was counted a few times. Here the CDR3 reads CAISEGTTWGTEAFF. In DNA form, the CDR3 reads TGTGCCATCAGTGAAGGGACAACGTGGGGCACTGAAGCTTTCTTT. The rearrangement joins TRBV10-3 to TRBJ1-1; D might be TRBD1 (6 bases). The CDR3 extends over 15 amino acids. V lost 3 bases to trimming and J lost 4 bases, with 15 bases between them. Germline CDR1 is ENHRY and CDR2 is SYGVKD.